A selection of T cell receptor beta chains follows, all from one sample in a study of blood T cell repertoires in COVID-19. Produced via immunoSEQ multiplex PCR; TCRdb's table is partial and in-frame only. The sample yields roughly 150,000 clones, 90% seen once. Sample: peripheral blood. The receptors stem from a man aged 60 to 75 with active or convalescent COVID-19. Each CDR3 is given with its conserved first and last residue. D genes are given only for firm matches. Clone size is given for some rows only: seen once, a few or many times, or a class if the clone is expanded.

j_call,v_call,d_call,clone_size,cdr3_aa,cdr3_nt
TRBJ2-7,TRBV10-3,TRBD2,-,CAIRTSGTEQYF,TGTGCCATCAGGACTAGCGGGACCGAGCAGTACTTC
TRBJ1-2,TRBV6-5,-,once,CASSYGQVFYGYTF,TGTGCCAGCAGTTACGGGCAGGTCTTCTATGGCTACACCTTC
TRBJ2-2,TRBV3-1/TRBV3-2,TRBD1,few,CASSHETGNGELFF,TGTGCCAGCAGCCACGAGACAGGGAACGGGGAGCTGTTTTTT
TRBJ1-3,TRBV18,-,-,CASSTSKQGERGNTIYF,TGTGCCAGCTCTACCAGTAAACAGGGAGAGCGCGGAAACACCATATATTTT
TRBJ2-7,TRBV5-5,TRBD1,-,CASSLVSGGGSYEQYF,TGTGCCAGCAGTTTGGTATCAGGGGGCGGGTCCTACGAGCAGTACTTC
TRBJ1-1,TRBV18,TRBD1,-,CASSSGTGTNTEAFF,TGTGCCAGCTCTTCCGGGACAGGGACTAACACTGAAGCTTTCTTT
TRBJ2-2,TRBV5-4,-,-,CASSLSGLRGGELFF,TGTGCCAGCAGCTTGAGCGGACTAAGGGGCGGGGAGCTGTTTTTT
TRBJ2-2,TRBV5-1,-,-,CASSPPSVPGELFF,TGCGCCAGCAGCCCCCCGAGTGTTCCCGGGGAGCTGTTTTTT
TRBJ2-3,TRBV9,-,few,CASSAGRGSTDTQYF,TGTGCCAGCAGCGCCGGGAGAGGGAGCACAGATACGCAGTATTTT
TRBJ2-1,TRBV24-1,-,-,CATSRGGSSYNEQFF,TGTGCCACCAGTAGGGGGGGGAGCTCCTACAATGAGCAGTTCTTC
TRBJ1-5,TRBV19,TRBD1,-,CASSTTRDRGAYQPQHF,TGTGCCAGTAGTACAACCCGGGACAGGGGCGCATATCAGCCCCAGCATTTT
TRBJ1-2,TRBV29-1,TRBD1,-,CSVRQGANYGYTF,TGCAGCGTCCGACAGGGGGCTAACTATGGCTACACCTTC
TRBJ2-5,TRBV12-5,-,-,CASGSWTDPETQYF,TGTGCTAGTGGTTCCTGGACAGACCCAGAGACCCAGTACTTC
TRBJ1-1,TRBV30,-,-,CAWSVRGGVNTEAFF,TGTGCCTGGAGTGTACGTGGGGGGGTGAACACTGAAGCTTTCTTT
TRBJ1-1,TRBV6-5,-,once,CASSYSLFMNTEAFF,TGTGCCAGCAGTTACAGCCTGTTCATGAACACTGAAGCTTTCTTT
TRBJ1-3,TRBV24-1,TRBD1,-,CATSAGDRGHSGNTIYF,TGTGCCACCAGTGCTGGGGACAGGGGCCACTCTGGAAACACCATATATTTT
TRBJ1-1,TRBV18,-,once,CASSPTGSVGTEAFF,TGTGCCAGCTCACCTACCGGGAGCGTGGGGACTGAAGCTTTCTTT
TRBJ2-7,TRBV7-9,-,-,CASSQGTFYEQYF,TGTGCCAGCAGCCAAGGGACATTCTACGAGCAGTACTTC
TRBJ1-6,TRBV5-6,-,-,CASSSGTLIYNSPLHF,TGTGCCAGCAGCTCCGGGACACTAATCTATAATTCACCCCTCCACTTT
TRBJ2-7,TRBV5-1,-,-,CASSLEGGLSYEQYF,TGCGCCAGCAGCTTGGAAGGGGGTCTCTCCTACGAGCAGTACTTC
TRBJ2-7,TRBV11-2,TRBD2,-,CASSLVGSSGGYEQYF,TGTGCCAGCAGCTTAGTGGGGTCTAGCGGGGGCTACGAGCAGTACTTC
TRBJ2-5,TRBV4-1,TRBD2,-,CASSQGSGGAVWRETQYF,TGCGCCAGCAGCCAAGGTAGCGGGGGGGCAGTATGGAGAGAGACCCAGTACTTC
TRBJ1-1,TRBV5-8,-,-,CASSLNRNTEAFF,TGTGCCAGCAGCTTAAACAGGAACACTGAAGCTTTCTTT
TRBJ2-2,TRBV19,TRBD2,-,CASILSGGNTGELFF,TGTGCCAGTATCCTTAGCGGGGGAAACACCGGGGAGCTGTTTTTT
TRBJ1-3,TRBV11-2,-,-,CASSMGLYSYGPGNTIYF,TGTGCCAGCAGCATGGGACTGTACTCTTATGGCCCTGGAAACACCATATATTTT
TRBJ2-5,TRBV6-5,-,-,CASSYTGGAETQYF,TGTGCCAGCAGTTACACTGGGGGGGCGGAGACCCAGTACTTC
TRBJ1-1,TRBV2,TRBD1,-,CASRYRGNTEAFF,TGTGCCAGCAGATACAGGGGGAACACTGAAGCTTTCTTT
TRBJ1-1,TRBV25-1,TRBD1,-,CASSEGGTGNTEAFF,TGTGCCAGCAGTGAAGGGGGGACAGGGAACACTGAAGCTTTCTTT
TRBJ2-7,TRBV19,TRBD2,-,CASSRASGIRNYEQYF,TGTGCCAGTAGTAGGGCTAGCGGGATCAGGAACTACGAGCAGTACTTC
TRBJ1-4,TRBV5-1,TRBD1,-,CASSLNQGAPNEKLFF,TGCGCCAGCAGCTTGAACCAGGGGGCACCTAATGAAAAACTGTTTTTT
TRBJ2-7,TRBV10-3,TRBD2,-,CAISPELAGGSQYF,TGTGCCATCTCGCCCGAACTAGCGGGGGGGTCGCAGTACTTC
TRBJ2-3,TRBV2,-,-,CASTFNQGWTDTQYF,TGTGCCAGCACATTCAATCAGGGTTGGACAGATACGCAGTATTTT
TRBJ2-4,TRBV11-2,-,-,CASSLGSRGPNIQYF,TGTGCCAGCAGCTTAGGTTCCAGGGGTCCCAACATTCAGTACTTC
TRBJ2-3,TRBV2,TRBD2,-,CASKTSFVTDTQYF,TGTGCCAGCAAGACTAGCTTTGTCACAGATACGCAGTATTTT